The TCR beta chain described here comes from a study of T cells after yellow fever vaccination. MiXCR was run by TCRdb on the 5' RACE reads, yielding one entry per CDR3 protein. The table records 310,000 or so distinct CDR3 sequences, around 3.6% of them present only once. The CDR3 length is 15 residues. The V gene lost 3 bases and the J gene lost 0 bases, with 8 bases spanning the gap. CDR1 is MNHNS and CDR2 is SASEGT in the germline V gene. The chain is built from TRBV6-1 and TRBJ1-4; D gene unclear. The source material was PBMCs, sampled on the day of the yellow fever booster vaccination. The clonotype was recovered from a man younger than 35 who received the YFV17D yellow fever vaccine. The DNA for the CDR3 is TGTGCCAGCAGTGAGGGGATTTCAACTAATGAAAAACTGTTTTTT. Protein: CASSEGISTNEKLFF.